This T cell receptor (beta chain) was sequenced for a study of cytomegalovirus exposure and HLA in healthy donors. Amplification used 60 Vbeta primers and 13 Jbeta primers. Clones were read by immunoSEQ multiplex PCR, and TCRdb kept only the in-frame ones, dropping some. Here the sample spans approximately 100,000 clones, around 80% being singletons. CDR3 size: 16 residues. Unmatched junction bases numbered 5, after V lost 0 bases and J lost 8 bases. Germline lookup yields CDR1 SGHAT and CDR2 FQNNGV. The sequence derives from a woman aged 45-65 years in good health and CMV-seropositive. The chain couples TRBV11-2 to TRBJ1-6; 9 bases match TRBD1. Sequencing was performed on PBMCs. The CDR3 coding sequence is TGTGCCAGCAGCTTAGACGGGGGGACAGGGCATTCACCCCTCCACTTT. Encoded protein: CASSLDGGTGHSPLHF. The complete variable domain, with remaining parts taken from reference TRBV11-2 and TRBJ1-6, reads EAGVAQSPRYKIIEKRQSVAFWCNPISGHATLYWYQQILGQGPKLLIQFQNNGVVDDSQLPKDRFSAERLKGVDSTLKIQPAKLEDSAVYLCASSLDGGTGHSPLHFGNGTRLTVT.